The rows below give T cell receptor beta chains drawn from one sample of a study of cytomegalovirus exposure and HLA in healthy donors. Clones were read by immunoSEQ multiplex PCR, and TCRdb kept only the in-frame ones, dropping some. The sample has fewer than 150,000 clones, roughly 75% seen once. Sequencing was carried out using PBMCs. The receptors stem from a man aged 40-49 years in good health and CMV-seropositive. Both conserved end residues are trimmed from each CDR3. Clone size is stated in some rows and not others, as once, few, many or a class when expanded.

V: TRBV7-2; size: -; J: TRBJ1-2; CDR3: ASSHRGGRGYT
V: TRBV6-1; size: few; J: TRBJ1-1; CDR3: ASSVGPQGSTEAF
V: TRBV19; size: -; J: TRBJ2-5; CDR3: ASSIDPPGLSGVKTQY
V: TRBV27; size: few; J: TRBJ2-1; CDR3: ASSLGLAGPYEQF
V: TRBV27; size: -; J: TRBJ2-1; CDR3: ASSLRGALAGGYNEQF
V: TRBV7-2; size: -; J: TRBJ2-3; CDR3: ASSLGLAGGLSTDTQY
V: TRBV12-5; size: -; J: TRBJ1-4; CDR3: ASGLVQGAAEKLF
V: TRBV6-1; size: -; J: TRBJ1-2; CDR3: AILVGWGYT
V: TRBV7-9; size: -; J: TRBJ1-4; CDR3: AGQPRSTNEKLF
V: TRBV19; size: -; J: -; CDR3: ASSIALSGSYEQY
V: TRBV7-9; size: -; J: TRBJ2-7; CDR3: ASSGGGAPYEQY
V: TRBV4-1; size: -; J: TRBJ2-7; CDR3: ASSQDGTGVTYEQY
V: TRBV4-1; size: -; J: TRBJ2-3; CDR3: ASSQEFSGPDTQY
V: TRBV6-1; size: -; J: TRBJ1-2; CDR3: ASSDPGTAINYGYT